This T cell receptor (beta chain) originates from a study of shared clonotypes between healthy human individuals. The CDR3 length is 18 residues. Germline loops: CDR1 KGHSH, CDR2 LQKENI. The V segment lost 2 bases and the J segment 4 bases; nucleotides outside the gene matches: 12. Points from the study as a whole: Clonotypes which were not shared had lower generation probabilities than clonotypes that all four donors shared. Some naive CD4 clonotypes, around 4.9%, turned up in common across several donors. Although depth was large, rarefaction showed that sequencing of the sorted subsets was incomplete.

Genomic DNA per cell subset filled all wells of several immunoSEQ plates. This table comes from immunoSEQ multiplex PCR, and its TCRdb copy is limited to in-frame clones, with some not included. The profile shows hundreds of thousands of clones, around 95% of them singletons. Naive CD8 populations comprised CD45RO-negative cells positively selected for CCR7, excluding terminally differentiated effector memory CD45RA+ cells. Turning to this clone: Its antigen is unidentified.

The source is a woman in her twenties or thirties in good health. The chain uses TRBV18 and TRBJ1-5, with 9 bases fitting TRBD1. The specimen was naive CD8+ T cells sorted from blood. CDR3 bases: TGTGCCAGCTCACCAAAGACAGGGGGACTATTCGGGAATCAGCCCCAGCATTTT. It encodes CASSPKTGGLFGNQPQHF.